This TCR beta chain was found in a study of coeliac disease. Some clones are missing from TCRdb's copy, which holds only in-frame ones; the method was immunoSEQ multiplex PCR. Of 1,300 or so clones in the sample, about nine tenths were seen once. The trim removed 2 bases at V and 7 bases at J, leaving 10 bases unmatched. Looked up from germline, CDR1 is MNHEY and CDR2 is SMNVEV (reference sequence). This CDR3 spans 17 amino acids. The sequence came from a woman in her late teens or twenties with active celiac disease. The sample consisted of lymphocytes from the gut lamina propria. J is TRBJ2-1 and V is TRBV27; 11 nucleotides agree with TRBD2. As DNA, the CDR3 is TGTGCCAGCAGTTTACGCACTAGCGGGAGCAAGGCAAATGAGCAGTTCTTC. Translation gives CASSLRTSGSKANEQFF.